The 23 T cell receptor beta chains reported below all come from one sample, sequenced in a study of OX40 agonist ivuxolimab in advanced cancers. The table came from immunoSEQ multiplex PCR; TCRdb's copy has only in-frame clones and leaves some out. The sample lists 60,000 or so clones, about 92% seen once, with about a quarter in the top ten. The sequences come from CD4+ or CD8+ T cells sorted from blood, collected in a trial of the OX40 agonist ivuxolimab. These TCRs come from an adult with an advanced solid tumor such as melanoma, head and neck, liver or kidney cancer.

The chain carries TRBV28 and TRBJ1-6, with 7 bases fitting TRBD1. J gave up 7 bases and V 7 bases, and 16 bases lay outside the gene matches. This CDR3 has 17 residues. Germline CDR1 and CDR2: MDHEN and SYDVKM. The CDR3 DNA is TGTGCCAGCACCCCCCTTACAGGCCTGACAGGGAATTCACCCCTCCACTTT. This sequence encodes CASTPLTGLTGNSPLHF.

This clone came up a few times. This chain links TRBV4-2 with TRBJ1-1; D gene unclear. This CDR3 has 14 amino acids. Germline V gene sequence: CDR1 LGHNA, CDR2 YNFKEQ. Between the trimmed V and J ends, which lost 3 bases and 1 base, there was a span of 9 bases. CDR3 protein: CASSQQTENTEAFF. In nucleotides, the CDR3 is TGTGCCAGCAGCCAGCAAACAGAGAACACTGAAGCTTTCTTT.

This CDR3 reads CASSYTGNGEQYV. Written as DNA, the CDR3 is TGTGCCAGCAGTTATACAGGGAATGGCGAGCAGTACGTC. V usage is TRBV6-6 and J usage is TRBJ2-7, with a weak D call TRBD1 (6 bases). The CDR3 length is 13 residues. Trimming took off 3 bases at V and 6 bases at J, with 12 bases between the two ends. Germline assignment: CDR1 MNHNY and CDR2 SVGAGI (reference sequence).

The CDR3 here is CASSSSSGSYNEQFF. The CDR3 DNA reads TGTGCCAGCAGCTCCTCTAGCGGATCCTACAATGAGCAGTTCTTC. This chain uses TRBV7-3 with TRBJ2-1; 7 bases match TRBD2. CDR1 SGHTA and CDR2 FQGTGA come from the germline V gene. Losses at the gene ends were 4 bases for V and 1 base for J; bases not matched to a gene: 4. CDR3 size: 15 residues.

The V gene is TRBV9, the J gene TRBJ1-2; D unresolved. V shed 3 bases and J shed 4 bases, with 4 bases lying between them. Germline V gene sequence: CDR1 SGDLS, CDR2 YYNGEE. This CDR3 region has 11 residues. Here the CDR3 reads CASSEGYGYTF. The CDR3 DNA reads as TGTGCCAGCAGCGAAGGCTATGGCTACACCTTC.

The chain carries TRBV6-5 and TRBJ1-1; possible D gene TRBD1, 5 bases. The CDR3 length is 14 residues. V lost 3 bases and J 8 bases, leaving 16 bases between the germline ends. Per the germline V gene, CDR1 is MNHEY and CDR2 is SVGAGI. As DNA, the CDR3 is TGTGCCAGCAGTTATTCTTCTACAGCAGGGGAAGCTTTCTTT. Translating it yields CASSYSSTAGEAFF.

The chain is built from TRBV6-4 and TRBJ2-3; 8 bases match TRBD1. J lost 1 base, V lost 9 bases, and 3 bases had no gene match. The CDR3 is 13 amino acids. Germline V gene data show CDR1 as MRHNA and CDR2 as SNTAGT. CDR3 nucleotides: TGTGCCAGACCGACAGGGGGCACAGATACGCAGTATTTT. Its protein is CARPTGGTDTQYF.

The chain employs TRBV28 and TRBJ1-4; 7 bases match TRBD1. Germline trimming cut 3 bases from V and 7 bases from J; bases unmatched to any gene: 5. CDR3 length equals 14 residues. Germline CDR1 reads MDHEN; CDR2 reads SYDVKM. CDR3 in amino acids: CASSFPGTVEKLFF. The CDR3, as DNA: TGTGCCAGCAGTTTCCCTGGGACAGTTGAAAAACTGTTTTTT.

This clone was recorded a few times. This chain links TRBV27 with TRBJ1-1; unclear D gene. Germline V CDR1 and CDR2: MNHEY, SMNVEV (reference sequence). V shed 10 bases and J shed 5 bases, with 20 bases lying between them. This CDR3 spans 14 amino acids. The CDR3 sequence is CANMNMFFRTEAFF. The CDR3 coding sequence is TGTGCCAACATGAACATGTTTTTCCGGACTGAAGCTTTCTTT.

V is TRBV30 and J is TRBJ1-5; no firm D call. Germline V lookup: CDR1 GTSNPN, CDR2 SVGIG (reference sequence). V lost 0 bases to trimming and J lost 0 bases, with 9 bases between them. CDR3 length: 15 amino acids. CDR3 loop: CAWSVQGFSNQPQHF. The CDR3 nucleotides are TGTGCCTGGAGTGTACAAGGGTTTAGCAATCAGCCCCAGCATTTT. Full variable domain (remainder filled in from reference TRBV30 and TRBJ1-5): SQTIHQWPATLVQPVGSPLSLECTVEGTSNPNLYWYRQAAGRGLQLLFYSVGIGQISSEVPQNLSASRPQDRQFILSSKKLLLSDSGFYLCAWSVQGFSNQPQHFGDGTRLSIL.

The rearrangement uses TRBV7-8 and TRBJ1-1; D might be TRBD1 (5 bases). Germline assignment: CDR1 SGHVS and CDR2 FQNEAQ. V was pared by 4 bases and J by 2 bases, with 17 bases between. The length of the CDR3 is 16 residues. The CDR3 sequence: CASSSTGGLANTEAFF. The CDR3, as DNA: TGTGCCAGCAGCTCCACGGGGGGTCTTGCTAACACTGAAGCTTTCTTT.

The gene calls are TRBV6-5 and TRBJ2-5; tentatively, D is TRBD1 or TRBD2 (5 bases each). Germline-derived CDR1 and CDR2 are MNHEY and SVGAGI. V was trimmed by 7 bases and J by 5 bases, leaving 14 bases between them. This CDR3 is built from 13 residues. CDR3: CASNGGLTETQYF. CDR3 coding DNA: TGTGCCAGCAATGGGGGTCTAACGGAGACCCAGTACTTC.

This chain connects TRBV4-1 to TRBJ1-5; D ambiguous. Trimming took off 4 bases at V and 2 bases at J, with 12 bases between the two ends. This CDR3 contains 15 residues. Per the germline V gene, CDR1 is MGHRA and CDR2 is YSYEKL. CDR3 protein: CASSLRLNGNQPQHF. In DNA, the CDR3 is TGCGCCAGCAGCCTCCGACTGAATGGCAATCAGCCCCAGCATTTT.

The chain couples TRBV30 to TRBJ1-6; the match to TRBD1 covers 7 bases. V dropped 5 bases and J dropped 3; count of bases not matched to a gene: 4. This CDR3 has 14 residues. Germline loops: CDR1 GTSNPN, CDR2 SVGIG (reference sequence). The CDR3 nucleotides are TGTGCCTGGGGGACAGAAAACTATAATTCACCCCTCCACTTT. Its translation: CAWGTENYNSPLHF. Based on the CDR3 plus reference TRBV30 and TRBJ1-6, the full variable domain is SQTIHQWPATLVQPVGSPLSLECTVEGTSNPNLYWYRQAAGRGLQLLFYSVGIGQISSEVPQNLSASRPQDRQFILSSKKLLLSDSGFYLCAWGTENYNSPLHFGNGTRLTVT.

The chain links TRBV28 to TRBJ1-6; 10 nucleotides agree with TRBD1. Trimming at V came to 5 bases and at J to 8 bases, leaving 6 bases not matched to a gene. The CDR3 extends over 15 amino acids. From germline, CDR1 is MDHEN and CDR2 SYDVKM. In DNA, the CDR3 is TGTGCCAGCAGTGCTAGACAGGGGGCGTATTCACCCCTCCACTTT. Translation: CASSARQGAYSPLHF.

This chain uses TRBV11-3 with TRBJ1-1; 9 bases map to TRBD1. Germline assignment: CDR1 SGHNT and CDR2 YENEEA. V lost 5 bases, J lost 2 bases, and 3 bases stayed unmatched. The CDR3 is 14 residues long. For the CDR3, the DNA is TGTGCCAGCAGCGACAGGGGGGGAAACACTGAAGCTTTCTTT. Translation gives CASSDRGGNTEAFF.

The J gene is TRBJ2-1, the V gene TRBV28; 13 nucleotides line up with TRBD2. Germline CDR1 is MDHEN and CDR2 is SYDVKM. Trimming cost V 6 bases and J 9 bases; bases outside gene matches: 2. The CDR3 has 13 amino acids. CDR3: CASRLAGGVEQFF. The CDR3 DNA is TGTGCCAGCAGACTAGCGGGGGGGGTTGAGCAGTTCTTC.

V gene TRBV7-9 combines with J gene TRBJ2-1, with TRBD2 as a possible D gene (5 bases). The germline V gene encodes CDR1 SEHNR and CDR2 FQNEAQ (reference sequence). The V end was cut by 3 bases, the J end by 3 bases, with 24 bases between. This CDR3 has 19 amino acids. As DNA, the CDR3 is TGTGCCAGCAGCTTCTATTCGGCGCGCGGGCCCCTGAACTACAATGAGCAGTTCTTC. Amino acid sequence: CASSFYSARGPLNYNEQFF. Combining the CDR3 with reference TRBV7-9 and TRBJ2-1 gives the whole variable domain DTGVSQNPRHKITKRGQNVTFRCDPISEHNRLYWYRQTLGQGPEFLTYFQNEAQLEKSRLLSDRFSAERPKGSFSTLEIQRTEQGDSAMYLCASSFYSARGPLNYNEQFFGPGTRLTVL.

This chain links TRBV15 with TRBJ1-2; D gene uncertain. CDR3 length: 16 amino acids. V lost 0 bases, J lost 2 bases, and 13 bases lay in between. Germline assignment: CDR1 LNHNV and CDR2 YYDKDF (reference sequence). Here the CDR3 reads CATSRDRGLGNYGYTF. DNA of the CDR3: TGTGCCACCAGCAGAGATCGTGGCCTCGGAAACTATGGCTACACCTTC.

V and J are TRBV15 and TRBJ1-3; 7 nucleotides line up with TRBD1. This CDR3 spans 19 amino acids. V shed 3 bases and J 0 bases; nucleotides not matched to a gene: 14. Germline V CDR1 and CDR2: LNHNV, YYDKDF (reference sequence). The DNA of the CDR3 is TGTGCCACCAGCAGCTTACAGGGGATAACTACCATCTCTGGAAACACCATATATTTT. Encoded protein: CATSSLQGITTISGNTIYF.

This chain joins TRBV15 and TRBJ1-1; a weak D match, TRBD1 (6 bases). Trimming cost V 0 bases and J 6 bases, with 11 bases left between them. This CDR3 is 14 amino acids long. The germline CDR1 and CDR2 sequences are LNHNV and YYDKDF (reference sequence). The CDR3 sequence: CATSREIGGSEAFF. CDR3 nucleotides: TGTGCCACCAGCAGAGAGATAGGGGGTTCTGAAGCTTTCTTT.

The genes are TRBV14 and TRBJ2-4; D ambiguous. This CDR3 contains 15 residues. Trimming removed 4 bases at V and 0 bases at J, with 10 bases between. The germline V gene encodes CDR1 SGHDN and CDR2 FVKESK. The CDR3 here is CASSPRGLAKNIQYF. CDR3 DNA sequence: TGTGCCAGCAGCCCCCGTGGCCTAGCCAAAAACATTCAGTACTTC.

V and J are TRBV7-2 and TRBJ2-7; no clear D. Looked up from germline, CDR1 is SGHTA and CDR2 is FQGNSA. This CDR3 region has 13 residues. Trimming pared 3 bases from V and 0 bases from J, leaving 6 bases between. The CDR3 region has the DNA TGTGCCAGCAGCTTCTTTCACTCCTACGAGCAGTACGTC. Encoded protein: CASSFFHSYEQYV.